This T cell receptor (beta chain) emerged from a study of blood T cell repertoires in COVID-19. Some clones are missing from TCRdb's copy, which holds only in-frame ones; the method was immunoSEQ multiplex PCR. The sample includes around 250,000 clones, approximately 82% of them seen just once. Germline V CDR1 and CDR2: SGHTA, FQGNSA. Trimming stripped 2 bases from V and 3 bases from J, with 14 bases between. The length of the CDR3 is 15 residues. This chain uses TRBV7-2 with TRBJ2-7; weak D call: TRBD2 (5 bases). This TCR was recovered from a woman older than 75 with acute or convalescent COVID-19. The sample taken for sequencing was peripheral blood. CDR3 coding DNA: TGTGCCAGCAGCTTATTCCTGGGAGCCCTCTACGAGCAGTACTTC. It specifies CASSLFLGALYEQYF.